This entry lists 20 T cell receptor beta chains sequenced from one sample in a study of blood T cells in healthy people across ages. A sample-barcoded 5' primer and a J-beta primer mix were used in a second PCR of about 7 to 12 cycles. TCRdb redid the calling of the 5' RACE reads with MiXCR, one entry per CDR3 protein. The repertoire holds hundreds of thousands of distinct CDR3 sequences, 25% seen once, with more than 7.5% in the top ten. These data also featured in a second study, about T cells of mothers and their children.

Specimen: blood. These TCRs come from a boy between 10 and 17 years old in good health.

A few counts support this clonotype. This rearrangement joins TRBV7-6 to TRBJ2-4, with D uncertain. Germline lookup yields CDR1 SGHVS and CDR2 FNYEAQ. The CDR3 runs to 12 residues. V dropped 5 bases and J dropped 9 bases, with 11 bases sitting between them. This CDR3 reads CASSPDTGIQYF. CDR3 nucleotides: TGTGCCAGCAGCCCCGACACTGGCATTCAGTACTTC.

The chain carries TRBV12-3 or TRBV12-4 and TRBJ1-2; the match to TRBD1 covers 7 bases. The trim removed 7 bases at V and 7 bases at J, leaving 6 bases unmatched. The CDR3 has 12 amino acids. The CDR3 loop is CASIKTGLGYTF. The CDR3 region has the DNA TGTGCCAGCATTAAGACAGGGCTTGGCTACACCTTC.

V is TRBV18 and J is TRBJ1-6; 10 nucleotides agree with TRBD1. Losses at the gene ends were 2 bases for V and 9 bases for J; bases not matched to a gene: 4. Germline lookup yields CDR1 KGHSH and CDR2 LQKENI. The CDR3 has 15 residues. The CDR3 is CASSPGTGEVSPLHF. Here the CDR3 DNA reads TGTGCCAGCTCACCAGGGACAGGGGAAGTTTCACCCCTCCACTTT.

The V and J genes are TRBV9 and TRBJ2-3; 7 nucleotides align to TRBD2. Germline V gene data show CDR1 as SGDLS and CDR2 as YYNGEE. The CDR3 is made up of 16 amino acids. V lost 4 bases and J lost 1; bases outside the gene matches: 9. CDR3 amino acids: CASSPTWGGGTDTQYF. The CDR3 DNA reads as TGTGCCAGCAGCCCTACCTGGGGGGGAGGCACAGATACGCAGTATTTT.

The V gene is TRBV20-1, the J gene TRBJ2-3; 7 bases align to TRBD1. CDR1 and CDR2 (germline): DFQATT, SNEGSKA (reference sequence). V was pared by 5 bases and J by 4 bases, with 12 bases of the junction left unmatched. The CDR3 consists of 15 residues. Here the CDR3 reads CSAPPGQMRADTQYF. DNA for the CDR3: TGCAGTGCTCCACCGGGACAGATGAGGGCAGATACGCAGTATTTT.

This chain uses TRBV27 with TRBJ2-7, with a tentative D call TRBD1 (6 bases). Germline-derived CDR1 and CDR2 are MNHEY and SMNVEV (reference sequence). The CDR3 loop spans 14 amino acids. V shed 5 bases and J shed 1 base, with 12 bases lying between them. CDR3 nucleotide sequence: TGTGCCAGCAGTCAACAGGGTGTTTCCTACGAGCAGTACTTC. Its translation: CASSQQGVSYEQYF.

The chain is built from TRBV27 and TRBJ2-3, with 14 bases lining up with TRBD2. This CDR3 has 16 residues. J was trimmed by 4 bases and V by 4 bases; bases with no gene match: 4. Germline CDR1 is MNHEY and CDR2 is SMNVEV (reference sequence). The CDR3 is CASSSGLAGVSDTQYF. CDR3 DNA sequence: TGTGCCAGCAGTTCGGGACTAGCGGGAGTATCAGATACGCAGTATTTT.

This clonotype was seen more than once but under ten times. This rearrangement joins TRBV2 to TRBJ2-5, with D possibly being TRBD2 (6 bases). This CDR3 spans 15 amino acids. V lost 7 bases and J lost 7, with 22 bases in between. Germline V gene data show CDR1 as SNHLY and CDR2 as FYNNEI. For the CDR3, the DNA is TGTGCCAGCAAGACTGACGGAGGGGCCAAGTTGACCCAGTACTTC. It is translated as CASKTDGGAKLTQYF.

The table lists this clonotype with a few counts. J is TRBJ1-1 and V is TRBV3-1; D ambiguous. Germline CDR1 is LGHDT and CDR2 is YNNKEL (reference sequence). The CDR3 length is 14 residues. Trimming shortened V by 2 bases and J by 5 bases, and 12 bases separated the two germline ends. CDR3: CASSQTSRKTEAFF. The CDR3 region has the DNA TGTGCCAGCAGCCAAACCTCGAGGAAGACTGAAGCTTTCTTT.

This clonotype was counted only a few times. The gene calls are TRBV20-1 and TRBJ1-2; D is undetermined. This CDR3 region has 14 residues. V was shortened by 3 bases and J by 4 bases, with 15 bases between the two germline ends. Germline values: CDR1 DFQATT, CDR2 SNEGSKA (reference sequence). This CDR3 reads CSARGGPFSYGYTF. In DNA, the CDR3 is TGCAGTGCTAGGGGAGGACCATTCTCCTATGGCTACACCTTC.

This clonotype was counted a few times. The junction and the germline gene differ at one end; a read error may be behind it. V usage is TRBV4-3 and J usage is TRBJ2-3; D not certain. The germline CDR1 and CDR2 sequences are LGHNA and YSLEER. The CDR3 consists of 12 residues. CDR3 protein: CASNQDADTQYF. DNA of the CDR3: TGCGCCAGCAACCAAGATGCTGATACGCAGTATTTT.

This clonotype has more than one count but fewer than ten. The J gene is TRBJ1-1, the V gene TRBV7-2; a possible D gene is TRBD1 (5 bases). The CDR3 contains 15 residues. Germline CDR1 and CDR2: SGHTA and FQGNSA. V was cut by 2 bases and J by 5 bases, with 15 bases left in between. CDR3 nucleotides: TGTGCCAGCAGCTTATGGCGAGGGGTGGGAACTGAAGCTTTCTTT. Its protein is CASSLWRGVGTEAFF.

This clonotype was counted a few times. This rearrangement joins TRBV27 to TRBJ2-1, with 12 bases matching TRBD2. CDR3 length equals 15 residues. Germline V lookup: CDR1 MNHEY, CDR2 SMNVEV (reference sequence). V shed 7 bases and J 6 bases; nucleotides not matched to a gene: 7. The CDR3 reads CASTLAGGLINEQFF. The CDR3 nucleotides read TGTGCCAGCACCCTAGCGGGGGGGCTCATCAATGAGCAGTTCTTC.

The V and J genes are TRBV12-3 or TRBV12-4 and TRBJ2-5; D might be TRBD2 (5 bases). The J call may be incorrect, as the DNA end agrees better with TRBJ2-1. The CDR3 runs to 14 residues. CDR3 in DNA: TGTGCCAGCAGTTACGGAGACGCGGGCAATGAGCAGTTCTTC. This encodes CASSYGDAGNEQFF.

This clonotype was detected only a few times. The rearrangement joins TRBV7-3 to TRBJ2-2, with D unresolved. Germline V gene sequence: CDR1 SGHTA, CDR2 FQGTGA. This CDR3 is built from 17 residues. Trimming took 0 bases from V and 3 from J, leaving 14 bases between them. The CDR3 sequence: CASSLTQLGSHTGELFF. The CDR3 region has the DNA TGTGCCAGCAGCTTAACTCAGCTAGGGTCCCACACCGGGGAGCTGTTTTTT.

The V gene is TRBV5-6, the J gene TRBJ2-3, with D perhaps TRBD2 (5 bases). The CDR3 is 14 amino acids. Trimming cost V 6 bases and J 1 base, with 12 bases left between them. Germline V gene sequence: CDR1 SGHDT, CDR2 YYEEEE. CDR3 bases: TGTGCCAGCACCGAGGGCAGCGGCACAGATACGCAGTATTTT. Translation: CASTEGSGTDTQYF.

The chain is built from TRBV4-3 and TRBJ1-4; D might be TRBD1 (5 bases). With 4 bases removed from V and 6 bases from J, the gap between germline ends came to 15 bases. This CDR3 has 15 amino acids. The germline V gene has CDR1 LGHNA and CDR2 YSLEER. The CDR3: CASSPPPGRYEKLFF. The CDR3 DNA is TGCGCCAGCAGCCCCCCCCCGGGGCGCTATGAAAAACTGTTTTTT.

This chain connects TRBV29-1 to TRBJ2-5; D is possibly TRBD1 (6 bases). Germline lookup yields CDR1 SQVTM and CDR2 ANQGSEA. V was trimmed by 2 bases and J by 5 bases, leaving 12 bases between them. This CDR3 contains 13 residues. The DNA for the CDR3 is TGCAGCGTTGAATCACAGGGATGGGAGACCCAGTACTTC. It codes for CSVESQGWETQYF. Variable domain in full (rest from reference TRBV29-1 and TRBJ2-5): SAVISQKPSRDICQRGTSLTIQCQVDSQVTMMFWYRQQPGQSLTLIATANQGSEATYESGFVIDKFPISRPNLTFSTLTVSNMSPEDSSIYLCSVESQGWETQYFGPGTRLLVL.

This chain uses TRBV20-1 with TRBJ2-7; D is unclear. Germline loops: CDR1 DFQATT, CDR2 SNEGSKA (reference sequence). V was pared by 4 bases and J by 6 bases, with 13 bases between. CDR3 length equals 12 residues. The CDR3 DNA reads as TGCAGTGCTATTGTCCGAGCTGGCGAGCAGTACTTC. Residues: CSAIVRAGEQYF.

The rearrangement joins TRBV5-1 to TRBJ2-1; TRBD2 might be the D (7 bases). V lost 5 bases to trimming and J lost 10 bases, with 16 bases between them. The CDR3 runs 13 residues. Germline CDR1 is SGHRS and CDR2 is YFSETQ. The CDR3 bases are TGCGCCAGCAGAGAGGGGGGGGATCCCGAGCAGTTCTTC. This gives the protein CASREGGDPEQFF.